A single sample is the source of the 19 T cell receptor beta chains below, sequenced in a study of blood T cell repertoires in COVID-19. Assay used: immunoSEQ multiplex PCR; TCRdb lists only in-frame clones, some missing. The sample lists fewer than 450,000 clones; around 90% were seen once. The material sequenced was PBMCs or T cells enriched from blood (not recorded which). These receptors were collected from a man aged 18 to 29 who had recovered from COVID-19.

The chain joins TRBV28 to TRBJ2-1; the D gene is possibly TRBD1 (6 bases). V shed 1 base and J shed 8 bases, with 9 bases lying between them. Germline values: CDR1 MDHEN, CDR2 SYDVKM. The CDR3 covers 13 residues. The CDR3 region is CASSLSGGHEQFF. The CDR3 nucleotides are TGTGCCAGCAGTTTATCTGGGGGCCATGAGCAGTTCTTC.

The V and J genes are TRBV2 and TRBJ1-1, with TRBD1 matching 7 bases. The CDR3 totals 12 residues. After removal of 8 bases from V and 3 bases from J, the junction contained 3 bases not matched to a gene. CDR1 is SNHLY and CDR2 is FYNNEI in the germline V gene. In nucleotides, the CDR3 is TGTGCCAGCCACCAGGGGGACACTGAAGCTTTCTTT. It yields the protein CASHQGDTEAFF.

This chain links TRBV19 with TRBJ2-7; TRBD2 matches at 16 bases. The CDR3 length is 15 residues. Germline V gives CDR1 LNHDA, CDR2 SQIVND (reference sequence). The ends lost 5 bases at V and 10 bases at J; junction bases unmatched: 8. Here the CDR3 DNA reads TGTGCCAGTAGTCCCCAGGGACTAGCGGGGGGGCCTCAGTACTTC. Translated: CASSPQGLAGGPQYF.

The chain has TRBV5-1 and TRBJ1-5, with 10 nucleotides matching TRBD1. The junction had 8 bases not matched to a gene; V was cut back by 4 bases and J by 7 bases. Germline CDR1 is SGHRS and CDR2 is YFSETQ. The CDR3 runs to 15 residues. CDR3 nucleotides: TGCGCCAGCAGCAGAGATGGACAGGGGGGACAGCCCCAGCATTTT. This codes for CASSRDGQGGQPQHF.

The chain recombines TRBV2 with TRBJ1-6; D is possibly TRBD1 (5 bases). Trimming cost V 6 bases and J 10 bases, with 10 bases left between them. Germline V gene lookup returns CDR1 SNHLY and CDR2 FYNNEI. The CDR3 has 12 residues. The CDR3 nucleotides are TGTGCCAGCAGCTCAGGGAAATCACCCCTCCACTTT. Protein: CASSSGKSPLHF.

J is TRBJ2-1 and V is TRBV30, with 8 positions matching TRBD2. The J segment lost 6 bases and the V segment lost 2 bases, leaving 9 bases of the junction unmatched. Germline CDR1 and CDR2: GTSNPN and SVGIG (reference sequence). The CDR3 consists of 15 residues. The CDR3 DNA is TGTGCCTGGAGTTTAGAACTAGCGGCGACCAATGAGCAGTTCTTC. It is translated as CAWSLELAATNEQFF. The variable domain in full, completed from reference TRBV30 and TRBJ2-1, reads SQTIHQWPATLVQPVGSPLSLECTVEGTSNPNLYWYRQAAGRGLQLLFYSVGIGQISSEVPQNLSASRPQDRQFILSSKKLLLSDSGFYLCAWSLELAATNEQFFGPGTRLTVL.

This clone appeared a few times. The chain carries TRBV5-6 and TRBJ1-2; 9 bases agree with TRBD1. The CDR3 is 15 amino acids. J lost 7 bases, V lost 4 bases, and 11 bases had no gene match. CDR1 is SGHDT, CDR2 YYEEEE, per germline. The CDR3 DNA reads as TGTGCCAGCAGCAAAGGGGACAGGGAAACGAGTGGCTACACCTTC. Protein sequence: CASSKGDRETSGYTF.

The count of this clone is one. This rearrangement joins TRBV5-6 to TRBJ1-2, with D maybe TRBD1 (5 bases). V lost 0 bases and J 8 bases, leaving 11 bases between the germline ends. The CDR3 runs to 13 residues. Germline CDR1 is SGHDT and CDR2 is YYEEEE. The CDR3 bases are TGTGCCAGCAGCTTGGGGGGCGCGTACGGCTACACCTTC. Residues: CASSLGGAYGYTF.

As concerns this clone: Other DNA sequences in this specimen translate into the identical CDR3. The gene calls are TRBV18 and TRBJ1-2; 11 bases line up with TRBD1. Germline V gene lookup returns CDR1 KGHSH and CDR2 LQKENI. There are 13 residues in the CDR3. Unmatched junction bases numbered 1, after V lost 3 bases and J lost 7 bases. CDR3 region: CASSPGTGGGYTF. Written as DNA, the CDR3 is TGTGCCAGCTCACCTGGGACAGGGGGTGGCTACACCTTC.

V gene TRBV7-2 combines with J gene TRBJ2-1; 9 bases map to TRBD2. Germline V gene lookup returns CDR1 SGHTA and CDR2 FQGNSA. V shed 7 bases and J 5 bases; nucleotides not matched to a gene: 6. CDR3 size: 14 residues. CDR3 protein: CASTETSGNNEQFF. The CDR3 bases are TGTGCCAGCACCGAGACTAGCGGAAACAATGAGCAGTTCTTC.

The rearrangement uses TRBV28 and TRBJ1-2; TRBD1 matches at 11 bases. Germline V gene sequence: CDR1 MDHEN, CDR2 SYDVKM. This CDR3 has 13 amino acids. Unmatched junction bases numbered 2, after V lost 3 bases and J lost 8 bases. The CDR3 DNA sequence: TGTGCCAGCAGTTTCTGGACAGGGGGCGGCTACACCTTC. Translated: CASSFWTGGGYTF.

This chain connects TRBV19 to TRBJ1-1, with TRBD1 matching 7 bases. CDR1 is LNHDA, CDR2 SQIVND, per germline (reference sequence). V shed 6 bases, J shed 8 bases, and the junction held 9 bases outside the gene matches. The CDR3 extends over 13 amino acids. CDR3 loop: CASRITGTVEAFF. Written as DNA, the CDR3 is TGTGCCAGTAGGATAACCGGGACAGTAGAAGCTTTCTTT.

The chain employs TRBV28 and TRBJ2-7; D uncertain. V was shortened by 3 bases and J by 0 bases, with 12 bases between the two germline ends. This CDR3 region has 15 residues. Germline V CDR1 and CDR2: MDHEN, SYDVKM. The CDR3 here is CASSFRRTSSYEQYF. CDR3 DNA sequence: TGTGCCAGCAGTTTCCGCAGAACAAGCTCCTACGAGCAGTACTTC.

This clone was observed a handful of times. The chain links TRBV7-3 to TRBJ1-2; 9 nucleotides line up with TRBD1. Looked up from germline, CDR1 is SGHTA and CDR2 is FQGTGA. The CDR3 extends over 15 amino acids. With 5 bases clipped from V and 2 bases from J, the junction kept 6 bases outside the gene matches. The CDR3 DNA sequence: TGTGCCAGCAGCCTTGGACAGGGGACGAACTATGGCTACACCTTC. It specifies CASSLGQGTNYGYTF.

V is TRBV7-9 and J is TRBJ2-7; 8 bases are shared with TRBD1. Germline V gene data show CDR1 as SEHNR and CDR2 as FQNEAQ (reference sequence). This CDR3 comprises 14 residues. Germline trimming cut 1 base from V and 5 bases from J; bases unmatched to any gene: 4. In nucleotides, the CDR3 is TGTGCCAGCAGCTTAGACAGACAGGGGAACGAGCAGTACTTC. Translated: CASSLDRQGNEQYF.

The CDR3 nucleotides read TGTGCCACCAGCAGTGTTGTGGAGACTCTCTATGGCTACACCTTC. It yields the protein CATSSVVETLYGYTF. J is TRBJ1-2 and V is TRBV15, with D unclear. Germline assignment: CDR1 LNHNV and CDR2 YYDKDF (reference sequence). CDR3 length: 15 amino acids. V lost 3 bases to trimming and J lost 4 bases, with 15 bases between them.

This sequence joins TRBV6-5 and TRBJ1-5; D remains ambiguous. The V and J ends lost 10 bases and 2 bases respectively, with 12 bases between them. Germline CDR1 reads MNHEY; CDR2 reads SVGAGI. The CDR3 length is 13 residues. CDR3 loop: CATLLGGNQPQHF. The CDR3, as DNA: TGTGCCACGTTGTTGGGCGGCAATCAGCCCCAGCATTTT.

This clone has just a few counts. V gene TRBV12-3 or TRBV12-4 combines with J gene TRBJ2-1, with a weak D call TRBD2 (6 bases). V lost 9 bases and J lost 5, with 14 bases in between. This CDR3 region has 13 residues. The CDR3 bases are TGTGCCAGTAAAGGGACGGGAGACAATGAGCAGTTCTTC. Translated, it gives CASKGTGDNEQFF.

The CDR3 loop reads CASSAPGSGEQFF. In DNA form, the CDR3 reads TGTGCCAGCAGCGCCCCGGGGTCGGGGGAGCAGTTCTTC. The V gene is TRBV7-3, the J gene TRBJ2-1, with D possibly matching TRBD2 (5 bases). There are 13 residues in the CDR3. Germline CDR1 and CDR2: SGHTA and FQGTGA. Between the trimmed V and J ends, which lost 5 bases and 10 bases, there was a span of 15 bases.